A single sample is the source of the 23 T cell receptor beta chains below, sequenced in a study of vaccination and CD4 T cells after COVID-19. The study sequenced cultured CD4+ T cell DNA using the Oncomine TCR Beta short-read assay. TCRdb reanalysed the PCR reads using MiXCR and keeps one entry per CDR3 protein. The repertoire consists of 25,000 to 30,000 distinct CDR3 sequences, with 41% occurring once and the leading ten covering roughly 4.9%. These receptors are not linked to any known antigen. The time point is: late sampling 161 to 241 days after vaccination in a few convalescent patients. Treatment indicated: approximately 10-day PBMC culture with coronavirus spike peptide pools or control peptides (ViraFEST assay). Sequences were derived from CD4+ T cells from blood, cultured in vitro, sampled about 7 months after SARS-CoV-2 vaccination. The receptors were gathered from a human donor who had recovered from COVID-19.

J is TRBJ1-5 and V is TRBV27; no firm D call. Germline V gene lookup returns CDR1 MNHEY and CDR2 SMNVEV (reference sequence). The germline V and J ends were trimmed by 4 bases and 7 bases, with 8 bases remaining between them. The CDR3 totals 12 residues. Written as DNA, the CDR3 is TGTGCCAGCAGTTCTTTGGACCAGCCCCAGCATTTT. Encoded protein: CASSSLDQPQHF.

This clonotype was seen more than once but under ten times. The V gene is TRBV6-1, the J gene TRBJ2-7; D is uncertain. The CDR3 extends over 11 amino acids. CDR1 is MNHNS, CDR2 SASEGT, per germline. Trimming left V 4 bases short and J 4 bases short, with 5 bases between. The CDR3 DNA follows: TGTGCCAGCAGTGCCGCGTACGAGCAGTACTTC. Protein sequence: CASSAAYEQYF.

The rearrangement links TRBV20-1 to TRBJ1-2, with D tentatively TRBD1 (5 bases). Trimming took off 3 bases at V and 4 bases at J, with 12 bases between the two ends. Looked up from germline, CDR1 is DFQATT and CDR2 is SNEGSKA (reference sequence). CDR3 length: 13 amino acids. CDR3 in amino acids: CSARLGEGYGYTF. The CDR3 DNA reads TGCAGTGCTAGGTTGGGGGAAGGCTATGGCTACACCTTC.

The chain carries TRBV10-1 and TRBJ2-3; 9 nucleotides match TRBD1. The V gene end was trimmed by 5 bases and the J gene end by 3 bases; junction bases not matched to a gene: 6. Germline-derived CDR1 and CDR2 are WNHNN and SYGVQD (reference sequence). The CDR3 spans 15 residues. The CDR3 region is CASSRRGTGTDTQYF. CDR3 in DNA: TGCGCCAGCAGTCGGCGGGGGACAGGGACAGATACGCAGTATTTT.

The chain has TRBV28 and TRBJ2-7; 8 bases match TRBD1. The CDR3 is 13 residues long. The germline gives CDR1 MDHEN, CDR2 SYDVKM. The J segment lost 4 bases and the V segment lost 10 bases, leaving 9 bases of the junction unmatched. CDR3 sequence: CATRTGRTYEQYF. Written as DNA, the CDR3 is TGTGCCACGCGGACAGGGCGGACTTACGAGCAGTACTTC.

The V gene is TRBV20-1, the J gene TRBJ2-5, with TRBD2 as a possible D gene (6 bases). Looked up from germline, CDR1 is DFQATT and CDR2 is SNEGSKA (reference sequence). Trimming stripped 0 bases from V and 5 bases from J, with 13 bases between. The CDR3 extends over 14 amino acids. This CDR3 is CSARDRGRGETQYF. The CDR3 DNA reads TGCAGTGCTAGAGATCGAGGACGGGGGGAGACCCAGTACTTC.

V gene TRBV7-2 combines with J gene TRBJ2-2, with D hard to call. V was shortened by 5 bases and J by 3 bases, with 16 bases between the two germline ends. Germline V gives CDR1 SGHTA, CDR2 FQGNSA. CDR3 size: 16 residues. The CDR3 sequence is CASSKRSRYDTGELFF. CDR3 DNA: TGTGCCAGCAGCAAAAGAAGCCGCTATGACACCGGGGAGCTGTTTTTT.

The CDR3 is CASSPVRRRANYGYTF. The DNA for the CDR3 is TGTGCCAGCAGCCCCGTTCGGAGGAGAGCTAACTATGGCTACACCTTC. The gene calls are TRBV11-1 and TRBJ1-2, with D hard to call. V lost 5 bases, J lost 0 bases, and 16 bases lay in between. CDR1 is SGHAT, CDR2 FQDESV, per germline (reference sequence). This CDR3 comprises 16 residues.

The chain uses TRBV10-3 and TRBJ1-1; possibly TRBD1 for D (5 bases). V was trimmed by 5 bases and J by 3 bases, leaving 13 bases between them. The V gene's germline CDR1 is ENHRY and CDR2 SYGVKD. The length of the CDR3 is 14 residues. DNA for the CDR3: TGTGCCATCAGTTTTAACGGGGCCTACACTGAAGCTTTCTTT. Its protein product is CAISFNGAYTEAFF.

The J gene is TRBJ2-5, the V gene TRBV7-9, with 10 bases identical to TRBD1. The CDR3 sequence is 13 residues long. V shed 5 bases and J 9 bases; nucleotides not matched to a gene: 6. Germline assignment: CDR1 SEHNR and CDR2 FQNEAQ (reference sequence). CDR3 nucleotide sequence: TGTGCCAGCAGCCCGGGACAGGGGCGGGCCCAGTACTTC. This encodes CASSPGQGRAQYF.

In nucleotides, the CDR3 is TGTGCCAGCGGGCAGTCGGCTAATTCACCCCTCCACTTT. Translated: CASGQSANSPLHF. The rearrangement uses TRBV6-4 and TRBJ1-6, with D unresolved. V dropped 8 bases and J dropped 6 bases, with 11 bases sitting between them. In germline, CDR1 is MRHNA, CDR2 SNTAGT. CDR3 length equals 13 residues.

This clonotype has more than one count but fewer than ten. The DNA of the CDR3 is TGTGCCAGCAGCTTACTTAGCGCAGATACGCAGTATTTT. Its protein product is CASSLLSADTQYF. This sequence joins TRBV7-3 and TRBJ2-3, with D possibly being TRBD2 (5 bases). Germline V gives CDR1 SGHTA, CDR2 FQGTGA. Trimming removed 2 bases from V and 4 bases from J, with 7 bases in between. The CDR3 runs 13 residues.

The chain joins TRBV10-3 to TRBJ2-1, with D unresolved. Germline V CDR1 and CDR2: ENHRY, SYGVKD. The CDR3 is 17 amino acids. V was trimmed by 4 bases and J by 6 bases, leaving 22 bases between them. CDR3 amino acids: CAISAKAEPTLINEQFF. The CDR3 region has the DNA TGTGCCATCAGTGCGAAAGCAGAACCCACCCTGATCAATGAGCAGTTCTTC.

The chain uses TRBV7-8 and TRBJ1-2; 7 bases are shared with TRBD1. V lost 5 bases and J lost 5; bases outside the gene matches: 5. The germline gives CDR1 SGHVS, CDR2 FQNEAQ. The CDR3 runs to 13 residues. The CDR3 bases are TGTGCCAGCAGCGTCAGGGGGGAGTATGGCTACACCTTC. Residues: CASSVRGEYGYTF.

This clonotype was counted only a few times. The chain couples TRBV28 to TRBJ2-7, with D perhaps TRBD2 (5 bases). Germline V gene data show CDR1 as MDHEN and CDR2 as SYDVKM. The CDR3 contains 15 residues. V shed 7 bases and J shed 5 bases, with 21 bases lying between them. The CDR3 protein is CASKPGTRVINEQYF. The CDR3 coding sequence is TGTGCCAGCAAACCAGGTACTAGGGTTATCAACGAGCAGTACTTC.

A few counts support this clonotype. CDR3 sequence: CSAASQGFGEQFF. CDR3 in DNA: TGCAGTGCTGCCTCGCAGGGGTTTGGTGAGCAGTTCTTC. V usage is TRBV20-1 and J usage is TRBJ2-1; TRBD1 is a possible D gene (6 bases). There are 13 residues in the CDR3. Looked up from germline, CDR1 is DFQATT and CDR2 is SNEGSKA (reference sequence). The V and J ends lost 5 bases and 9 bases respectively, with 17 bases between them.

The V gene is TRBV20-1, the J gene TRBJ2-3; 10 bases map to TRBD2. The ends lost 6 bases at V and 3 bases at J; junction bases unmatched: 15. CDR1 DFQATT and CDR2 SNEGSKA come from the germline V gene (reference sequence). CDR3 size: 17 residues. In nucleotides, the CDR3 is TGCAGTGCAGAACGACAGGCGGGACTAGCGAGAACAGATACGCAGTATTTT. Its protein product is CSAERQAGLARTDTQYF.

V and J are TRBV7-2 and TRBJ1-1; D not resolved. Per germline, CDR1 SGHTA and CDR2 FQGNSA. The CDR3 runs 13 residues. With 3 bases removed from V and 1 base from J, the gap between germline ends came to 6 bases. This chain's CDR3 is CASSFSQNTEAFF. As DNA, the CDR3 is TGTGCCAGCAGCTTCTCACAGAACACTGAAGCTTTCTTT. Full variable domain (remainder filled in from reference TRBV7-2 and TRBJ1-1): GAGVSQSPSNKVTEKGKDVELRCDPISGHTALYWYRQSLGQGLEFLIYFQGNSAPDKSGLPSDRFSAERTGGSVSTLTIQRTQQEDSAVYLCASSFSQNTEAFFGQGTRLTVV.

This clonotype showed up just a few times. V gene TRBV10-3 combines with J gene TRBJ2-5, with TRBD2 identical over 11 bases. The CDR3 contains 16 residues. The junction had 4 bases not matched to a gene; V was cut back by 0 bases and J by 4 bases. Germline CDR1 ENHRY, CDR2 SYGVKD. This CDR3 is CAISESGLADRETQYF. The CDR3 region has the DNA TGTGCCATCAGTGAGTCGGGACTAGCGGACAGAGAGACCCAGTACTTC.

The V gene is TRBV7-2, the J gene TRBJ2-1; no definite D call. This CDR3 spans 13 amino acids. Trimming shortened V by 5 bases and J by 8 bases, and 13 bases separated the two germline ends. Germline values: CDR1 SGHTA, CDR2 FQGNSA. CDR3 bases: TGTGCCAGCAGCAATATCCCGGTTTATGAGCAGTTCTTC. Protein sequence: CASSNIPVYEQFF.

The DNA for the CDR3 is TGTGCCAGCAACGAGGGAGAGGTGGAGACCCAGTACTTC. Protein product: CASNEGEVETQYF. This chain links TRBV6-2 or TRBV6-3 with TRBJ2-5, with D possibly matching TRBD2 (5 bases). The germline V and J ends were trimmed by 7 bases and 5 bases, with 14 bases remaining between them. CDR1 and CDR2 (germline): MNHEY, SVGEGT. The CDR3 totals 13 residues.

The J gene is TRBJ2-7, the V gene TRBV12-3 or TRBV12-4; D unclear. V lost 3 bases to trimming and J lost 5 bases, with 5 bases between them. The CDR3 consists of 11 residues. CDR3 sequence (DNA): TGTGCCAGCAGTTTCAAGCACGAGCAGTACTTC. As protein: CASSFKHEQYF.

This clonotype was counted a few times. The gene calls are TRBV20-1 and TRBJ2-5; D unresolved. There are 12 residues in the CDR3. Trimming left V 6 bases short and J 11 bases short, with 19 bases between. Germline CDR1 DFQATT, CDR2 SNEGSKA (reference sequence). The DNA for the CDR3 is TGCAGTGCCACCCCCCCTACTTTGTCACAGTACTTC. Encoded protein: CSATPPTLSQYF.